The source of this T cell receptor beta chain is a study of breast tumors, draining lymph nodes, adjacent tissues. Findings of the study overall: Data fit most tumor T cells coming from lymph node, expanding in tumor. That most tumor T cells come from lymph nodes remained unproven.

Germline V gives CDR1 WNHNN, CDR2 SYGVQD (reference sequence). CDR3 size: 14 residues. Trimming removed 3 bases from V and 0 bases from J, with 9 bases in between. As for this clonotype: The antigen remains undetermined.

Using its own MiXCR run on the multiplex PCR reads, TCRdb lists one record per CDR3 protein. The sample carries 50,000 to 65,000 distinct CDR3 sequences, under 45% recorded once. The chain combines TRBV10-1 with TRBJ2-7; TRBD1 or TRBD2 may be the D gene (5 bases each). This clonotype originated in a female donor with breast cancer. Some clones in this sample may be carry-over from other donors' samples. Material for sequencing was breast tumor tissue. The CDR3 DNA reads TGCGCCAGCAGTGACGGGACGGCCTCCTACGAGCAGTACTTC. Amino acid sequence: CASSDGTASYEQYF.